The 4 T cell receptor beta chains given below trace back to one sample, sequenced in a study of shared T cell receptors in the human thymus. Only in-frame clones appear in the TCRdb table, and some are missing; sequencing was by immunoSEQ multiplex PCR. The sample lists approximately 660,000 clones, roughly 90% occurring once. The data also belong to a second study, concerning human thymus T cells.

The sequenced sample consisted of thymocytes. These receptors were taken from a boy younger than two with a congenital heart defect.

This chain joins TRBV6-5 and TRBJ2-5; 11 bases agree with TRBD1. Trimming at V came to 2 bases and at J to 7 bases, leaving 6 bases not matched to a gene. CDR1 and CDR2 (germline): MNHEY, SVGAGI. This CDR3 region has 15 residues. The CDR3 bases are TGTGCCAGCAGTTACCGGACAGGGGGCTGCGGGACCCAGTACTTC. The encoded protein is CASSYRTGGCGTQYF.

The CDR3 DNA reads as TGTGCCAGCAGTTACGCGCCCGGGACTCTAATGGAAAAACTGTTTTTT. Encoded protein: CASSYAPGTLMEKLFF. The chain recombines TRBV6-5 with TRBJ1-4, with D maybe TRBD1 (5 bases). CDR3 length: 16 amino acids. Trimming took off 2 bases at V and 8 bases at J, with 18 bases between the two ends. The germline CDR1 and CDR2 sequences are MNHEY and SVGAGI.

The chain couples TRBV28 to TRBJ2-7; 14 nucleotides agree with TRBD2. Germline CDR1 reads MDHEN; CDR2 reads SYDVKM. V lost 8 bases and J lost 6; bases outside the gene matches: 9. This CDR3 contains 15 residues. CDR3 protein: CASGTSGSMLGEQYF. The CDR3 DNA reads as TGTGCCAGCGGGACTAGCGGGAGTATGCTGGGCGAGCAGTACTTC.

The chain has TRBV18 and TRBJ1-4, with TRBD1 matching 7 bases. The CDR3 contains 16 residues. From germline, CDR1 is KGHSH and CDR2 LQKENI. The ends lost 5 bases at V and 3 bases at J; junction bases unmatched: 9. The CDR3 DNA reads TGTGCCAGCTCAGAAAAAGACAGGGTGGCTAATGAAAAACTGTTTTTT. Its translation is CASSEKDRVANEKLFF.